These 32 T cell receptor beta chains share one sample of origin, sequenced in a study of T cell repertoires in ileal Crohn's disease. Time point specified: inflamed ileum from the surgical specimen. Profiled with immunoSEQ multiplex PCR; TCRdb holds only in-frame clones, not every one. The table includes around 15,000 clones, roughly four fifths detected once. The source material was ileal tissue. These receptors were collected from an adult with Crohn's disease.

The rearrangement uses TRBV7-9 and TRBJ2-5; possibly TRBD1 for D (6 bases). In germline, CDR1 is SEHNR, CDR2 FQNEAQ (reference sequence). CDR3 length equals 15 residues. V lost 5 bases and J 1 base, leaving 14 bases between the germline ends. CDR3 sequence reads: CASSPATGLQETQYF. DNA of the CDR3: TGTGCCAGCAGCCCGGCGACAGGACTCCAAGAGACCCAGTACTTC.

The V call is TRBV5-6, the J call TRBJ1-2; no clear D gene. With 1 base removed from V and 3 bases from J, the gap between germline ends came to 16 bases. The CDR3 sequence is 16 residues long. CDR1 is SGHDT and CDR2 is YYEEEE in the germline V gene. CDR3 bases: TGTGCCAGCAGCTTGTTGCCGTCAGGTCTCGACTATGGCTACACCTTC. The encoded protein is CASSLLPSGLDYGYTF.

This chain joins TRBV10-2 and TRBJ1-1, with 12 bases aligning to TRBD1. After removal of 10 bases from V and 2 bases from J, the junction contained 5 bases not matched to a gene. Germline lookup yields CDR1 WSHSY and CDR2 SAAADI. The CDR3 is 14 amino acids. The DNA of the CDR3 is TGCGCCACAGGGACAGGGGGCGTCAACACTGAAGCTTTCTTT. This sequence encodes CATGTGGVNTEAFF.

The gene calls are TRBV6-6 and TRBJ1-1; maybe TRBD1 (6 bases). Germline-derived CDR1 and CDR2 are MNHNY and SVGAGI (reference sequence). The CDR3 consists of 13 residues. The germline V and J ends were trimmed by 4 bases and 1 base, with 7 bases remaining between them. The CDR3 region is CASSSRGNTEAFF. The DNA of the CDR3 is TGTGCCAGCAGTTCCAGGGGGAACACTGAAGCTTTCTTT.

The chain joins TRBV5-4 to TRBJ1-5; maybe TRBD1 (5 bases). V lost 3 bases, J lost 4 bases, and 8 bases lay in between. Germline lookup yields CDR1 SGHNT and CDR2 YYREEE (reference sequence). The CDR3 has 13 amino acids. Here the CDR3 DNA reads TGTGCCAGCAGCTCTGCAGGGAATCAGCCCCAGCATTTT. Translation gives CASSSAGNQPQHF. The whole variable domain, remainder taken from reference TRBV5-4 and TRBJ1-5, is ETGVTQSPTHLIKTRGQQVTLRCSSQSGHNTVSWYQQALGQGPQFIFQYYREEENGRGNFPPRFSGLQFPNYSSELNVNALELDDSALYLCASSSAGNQPQHFGDGTRLSIL.

The J gene is TRBJ1-6, the V gene TRBV5-1, with a possible D match to TRBD1 (5 bases). Germline lookup yields CDR1 SGHRS and CDR2 YFSETQ. CDR3 length equals 14 residues. The V and J ends lost 4 bases and 8 bases respectively, with 13 bases between them. CDR3 protein: CASSPLGGYSPLHF. CDR3 DNA: TGCGCCAGCAGCCCTCTGGGGGGTTATTCACCCCTCCACTTT.

This rearrangement joins TRBV6-6 to TRBJ2-6; no reliable D call. Germline assignment: CDR1 MNHNY and CDR2 SVGAGI (reference sequence). This CDR3 has 13 amino acids. Trimming pared 10 bases from V and 0 bases from J, leaving 7 bases between. CDR3 sequence: CAIMTSGANVLTF. In DNA form, the CDR3 reads TGTGCCATCATGACCTCTGGGGCCAACGTCCTGACTTTC.

This chain connects TRBV30 to TRBJ2-7; tentatively, D is TRBD2 (5 bases). V lost 5 bases to trimming and J lost 1 base, with 15 bases between them. The CDR3 runs to 14 residues. The germline CDR1 and CDR2 sequences are GTSNPN and SVGIG (reference sequence). The CDR3 nucleotides read TGTGCCTGGTCTGACTCCGGAGGATCCTACGAGCAGTACTTC. As protein: CAWSDSGGSYEQYF.

This chain connects TRBV27 to TRBJ2-5; the match to TRBD1 covers 7 bases. V gave up 5 bases and J gave up 1 base; unmatched junction bases: 10. The CDR3 is made up of 16 amino acids. Germline V gene sequence: CDR1 MNHEY, CDR2 SMNVEV (reference sequence). The CDR3 DNA reads TGTGCCAGCAGTACCCGACAGGGCCGTTTCCAAGAGACCCAGTACTTC. Translation: CASSTRQGRFQETQYF.

The J gene is TRBJ2-5, the V gene TRBV30; D call uncertain. There are 15 residues in the CDR3. The ends were cut back, 0 bases at V and 4 bases at J, with 15 bases in the middle. Looked up from germline, CDR1 is GTSNPN and CDR2 is SVGIG (reference sequence). In nucleotides, the CDR3 is TGTGCCTGGAGTGTATGGTTTCCCTGGGCAGAGACCCAGTACTTC. Its protein is CAWSVWFPWAETQYF.

The chain uses TRBV5-1 and TRBJ1-1; D is uncertain. The germline V gene has CDR1 SGHRS and CDR2 YFSETQ. With 1 base removed from V and 2 bases from J, the gap between germline ends came to 6 bases. CDR3 size: 13 residues. CDR3 region: CASSLTDNTEAFF. For the CDR3, the DNA is TGCGCCAGCAGCTTGACAGATAACACTGAAGCTTTCTTT.

The V call is TRBV12-5, the J call TRBJ2-3; 15 bases are a match to TRBD2. J gave up 6 bases and V 6 bases, and 7 bases lay outside the gene matches. Germline V gives CDR1 LGHNT, CDR2 FRNRAP. CDR3 size: 16 residues. CDR3 in DNA: TGTGCTAGTGGCCCCGGGACTAGCGGGGGGATGGATACGCAGTATTTT. This translates into CASGPGTSGGMDTQYF.

The gene calls are TRBV7-8 and TRBJ2-2; perhaps TRBD1 as D (6 bases). V shed 3 bases and J shed 5 bases, with 10 bases lying between them. Germline assignment: CDR1 SGHVS and CDR2 FQNEAQ. The CDR3 consists of 14 residues. CDR3 sequence reads: CASSFRGGTGELFF. CDR3 coding DNA: TGTGCCAGCAGCTTCAGGGGTGGGACCGGGGAGCTGTTTTTT.

The chain employs TRBV6-5 and TRBJ1-5; 7 positions match TRBD1. Unmatched junction bases numbered 5, after V lost 6 bases and J lost 0 bases. This CDR3 is built from 15 residues. Germline loops: CDR1 MNHEY, CDR2 SVGAGI. The CDR3 DNA reads TGTGCCAGCAGACCGACAGGGTATAGCAATCAGCCCCAGCATTTT. This gives the protein CASRPTGYSNQPQHF.

The rearrangement uses TRBV6-4 and TRBJ1-6, with 7 bases lining up with TRBD1. The CDR3 contains 15 residues. Trimming at V came to 2 bases and at J to 5 bases, leaving 3 bases not matched to a gene. Germline V CDR1 and CDR2: MRHNA, SNTAGT. CDR3 nucleotide sequence: TGTGCCAGCAGTGACGTGGGACAGAATAATTCACCCCTCCACTTT. Its protein product is CASSDVGQNNSPLHF.

This clone was seen a handful of times. V gene TRBV27 combines with J gene TRBJ1-2; 10 bases match TRBD1. Germline V gene lookup returns CDR1 MNHEY and CDR2 SMNVEV (reference sequence). V was clipped by 5 bases and J by 2 bases; unmatched bases: 8. The length of the CDR3 is 16 residues. CDR3 amino acids: CASSRGGDRGNYGYTF. For the CDR3, the DNA is TGTGCCAGCAGTCGGGGGGGGGACAGGGGAAACTATGGCTACACCTTC.

This chain joins TRBV7-2 and TRBJ2-2, with D tentatively TRBD1 (7 bases). With 5 bases removed from V and 5 bases from J, the gap between germline ends came to 18 bases. Germline V gives CDR1 SGHTA, CDR2 FQGNSA. The CDR3 is made up of 16 amino acids. The CDR3 nucleotides are TGTGCCAGCAGCCCAGGGGGGCAGGTTAGGACCGGGGAGCTGTTTTTT. Protein: CASSPGGQVRTGELFF.

The V call is TRBV4-2, the J call TRBJ2-7, with 12 bases aligning to TRBD1. This CDR3 has 14 amino acids. Trimming removed 8 bases from V and 4 bases from J; junction bases left unmatched: 6. CDR1 is LGHNA, CDR2 YNFKEQ, per germline. Here the CDR3 reads CASAPGQGAYEQYF. Here the CDR3 DNA reads TGTGCCAGCGCTCCGGGACAGGGGGCGTACGAGCAGTACTTC.

This clone was picked up a small number of times. J is TRBJ1-1 and V is TRBV5-8; TRBD1 matches at 9 bases. V lost 0 bases, J lost 4 bases, and 7 bases stayed unmatched. The CDR3 sequence is 16 residues long. CDR1 SGHTS and CDR2 YDEGEE come from the germline V gene. CDR3 residues: CASSLDGDRVLTEAFF. In DNA, the CDR3 is TGTGCCAGCAGCTTGGACGGGGACAGGGTTCTCACTGAAGCTTTCTTT.

This chain links TRBV11-2 with TRBJ2-7, with 7 bases that match TRBD2. From germline, CDR1 is SGHAT and CDR2 FQNNGV. V lost 1 base and J lost 0; bases outside the gene matches: 6. CDR3 length equals 16 residues. CDR3 region: CASSLGGGEISYEQYF. DNA for the CDR3: TGTGCCAGCAGCTTAGGGGGAGGGGAGATCTCCTACGAGCAGTACTTC.

The count of this clone is one. The chain couples TRBV7-2 to TRBJ2-1; TRBD2 matches at 8 bases. CDR3 length: 15 amino acids. The germline gives CDR1 SGHTA, CDR2 FQGNSA. V lost 5 bases to trimming and J lost 6 bases; unmatched junction nucleotides: 9. The CDR3 sequence: CASSGKGTRGNEQFF. Here the CDR3 DNA reads TGTGCCAGCAGCGGAAAAGGGACTAGGGGCAATGAGCAGTTCTTC.

J is TRBJ1-2 and V is TRBV30; no definite D call. Germline-derived CDR1 and CDR2 are GTSNPN and SVGIG (reference sequence). Trimming removed 0 bases from V and 6 bases from J, with 11 bases in between. This CDR3 comprises 13 residues. This chain's CDR3 is CAWSVGLSNGYTF. CDR3 sequence (DNA): TGTGCCTGGAGTGTAGGGCTGTCAAATGGCTACACCTTC.

About this clone: At one end the junction does not follow the germline gene, possibly because of a read error. Here the CDR3 reads CAISEAGQGIF. The CDR3 DNA follows: TGTGCCATCAGTGAGGCGGGACAGGGAATCTTT. J is TRBJ1-3 and V is TRBV10-3; TRBD1 aligns across 9 bases. Germline lookup yields CDR1 ENHRY and CDR2 SYGVKD. This CDR3 has 11 residues.

Only a few counts were recorded for this clone. The CDR3 region is CASSPSGMNYGYTF. The CDR3 DNA is TGTGCCAGCAGCCCCTCGGGGATGAACTATGGCTACACCTTC. This chain connects TRBV7-9 to TRBJ1-2; D gene unclear. This CDR3 region has 14 residues. V lost 5 bases and J 2 bases, leaving 12 bases between the germline ends. Germline V lookup: CDR1 SEHNR, CDR2 FQNEAQ (reference sequence).

The rearrangement links TRBV7-9 to TRBJ1-2; D gene uncertain. Per germline, CDR1 SEHNR and CDR2 FQNEAQ (reference sequence). CDR3 length: 12 amino acids. The V end was cut by 3 bases, the J end by 8 bases, with 10 bases between. The CDR3 spells CASSFTPQGYTF. CDR3 nucleotides: TGTGCCAGCAGCTTTACCCCTCAGGGCTACACCTTC. Full variable domain (rest looked up from reference TRBV7-9 and TRBJ1-2): DTGVSQNPRHKITKRGQNVTFRCDPISEHNRLYWYRQTLGQGPEFLTYFQNEAQLEKSRLLSDRFSAERPKGSFSTLEIQRTEQGDSAMYLCASSFTPQGYTFGSGTRLTVV.

The chain has TRBV28 and TRBJ2-3; tentative D call: TRBD2 (5 bases). V was pared by 7 bases and J by 3 bases, with 14 bases between. The CDR3 has 14 residues. Germline CDR1 is MDHEN and CDR2 is SYDVKM. Here the CDR3 reads CASIPLSGTDTQYF. The CDR3 region has the DNA TGTGCCAGCATTCCCTTAAGCGGTACAGATACGCAGTATTTT.

The chain joins TRBV5-6 to TRBJ1-3; a weak D match, TRBD1 (6 bases). Between the trimmed V and J ends, which lost 0 bases and 7 bases, there was a span of 17 bases. Germline CDR1 SGHDT, CDR2 YYEEEE. The length of the CDR3 is 16 residues. The CDR3 protein is CASSLASDRFRNTIYF. CDR3 sequence (DNA): TGTGCCAGCAGCTTGGCGTCTGACAGGTTTCGCAACACCATATATTTT.

This rearrangement joins TRBV6-6 to TRBJ1-2; maybe TRBD1 (5 bases). V was trimmed by 2 bases and J by 8 bases, leaving 21 bases between them. The CDR3 is 16 amino acids. In germline, CDR1 is MNHNY, CDR2 SVGAGI (reference sequence). The CDR3 here is CASSYESRGIALGYTF. Here the CDR3 DNA reads TGTGCCAGCAGTTACGAATCGAGGGGCATAGCTTTAGGCTACACCTTC.

This clone turned up a few times. The chain links TRBV7-8 to TRBJ1-1; a possible D gene is TRBD1 (5 bases). Trimming left V 5 bases short and J 1 base short, with 8 bases between. This CDR3 has 13 residues. CDR1 and CDR2 from the germline V gene are SGHVS and FQNEAQ. The CDR3 sequence: CASSTTGNTEAFF. DNA for the CDR3: TGTGCCAGCAGCACCACAGGGAACACTGAAGCTTTCTTT.

This chain uses TRBV6-6 with TRBJ1-5; D is possibly TRBD1 (5 bases). In germline, CDR1 is MNHNY, CDR2 SVGAGI (reference sequence). V was pared by 2 bases and J by 4 bases, with 9 bases between. CDR3 length: 14 residues. CDR3 in DNA: TGTGCCAGCAGTTACACCCAGGGAAATCAGCCCCAGCATTTT. This sequence encodes CASSYTQGNQPQHF.

The V call is TRBV18, the J call TRBJ1-6, with unresolved D. This CDR3 comprises 16 residues. Germline loops: CDR1 KGHSH, CDR2 LQKENI. Trimming cost V 4 bases and J 0 bases, with 10 bases left between them. CDR3 region: CASSQVLSSYNSPLHF. The DNA for the CDR3 is TGTGCCAGCTCACAAGTGTTAAGCTCCTATAATTCACCCCTCCACTTT.

This clone was counted only a few times. The chain recombines TRBV6-5 with TRBJ2-2; TRBD1 might be the D (6 bases). Trimming cost V 8 bases and J 3 bases, with 13 bases left between them. CDR1 is MNHEY and CDR2 is SVGAGI in the germline V gene. There are 14 residues in the CDR3. DNA of the CDR3: TGTGCCAGCTTCCCCCACAGGGACACCGGGGAGCTGTTTTTT. Residues: CASFPHRDTGELFF.